One T cell receptor beta chain is described in this entry. The antigen is undetermined. The protocol was immunoSEQ multiplex PCR, while the TCRdb copy is restricted to in-frame clones and leaves out a portion. The table includes about 76,000 clones, 75% to 90% detected once. Germline V lookup: CDR1 SGHRS, CDR2 YFSETQ. V lost 4 bases and J lost 1, with 8 bases in between. This CDR3 has 13 residues. The sample comes from a study of OX40 agonist ivuxolimab in advanced cancers. Study conclusions and caveats: In the 0.1 to 3.0 mg/kg range, CD4+ and CD8+ blood T cells had expanded clonally by week 6.

Material: CD4+ or CD8+ T cells sorted from blood, obtained in a trial of the OX40 agonist ivuxolimab. This chain links TRBV5-1 with TRBJ2-5; D ambiguous. The TCR was taken from an adult with an advanced solid tumor such as melanoma, head and neck, liver or kidney cancer. The CDR3 DNA is TGCGCCAGCAGCCACCCAGCCCAAGAGACCCAGTACTTC. It codes for CASSHPAQETQYF.